This TCR beta chain was sequenced during a study of PD-1 blockade in classical Hodgkin lymphoma. As for the study in general: On a schedule of every 2 weeks, patients received nivolumab 3 mg/kg intravenously.

On this clone itself: Its matching antigen is unknown.

V lost 4 bases and J lost 2, with 9 bases in between. This CDR3 comprises 13 residues. Germline values: CDR1 SNHLY, CDR2 FYNNEI. Sequencing was performed with immunoSEQ multiplex PCR; in TCRdb, only in-frame clones are kept and a portion is missing. The sample yields 80,000 to 95,000 clones, about 83% seen once. Time point denoted: cycle 4 day 1 (C4D1), after less than seven weeks of nivolumab. Patients all relapsed after autologous stem cell transplantation, and there was variation in brentuximab vedotin exposure. Study-wide findings and caveats: Although disease activity or prior therapy may be involved, causes of the repertoire differences remain undefined. Newly diagnosed patients were reported to start with lower TCR diversity than healthy donors.

This TCR derives from a human donor with classical Hodgkin lymphoma. The chain joins TRBV2 to TRBJ2-7, with D perhaps matching TRBD1 (6 bases). The source was peripheral blood mononuclear cells (PBMCs), collected before the fourth cycle of nivolumab. The CDR3 loop reads CASSVDRAYEQYF. In DNA form, the CDR3 reads TGTGCCAGCAGTGTGGACAGAGCCTACGAGCAGTACTTC.